This TCR beta chain was profiled in a study of CD8+ T cells in alopecia areata (dated by TCRdb to about 2018). As for the study more broadly: The treated patients took part in an open-label pilot trial in which moderate-to-severe alopecia areata was treated with oral tofacitinib at 5 to 10 mg twice daily. High-throughput TCRbeta sequencing was used to examine T cell clonal expansion in alopecia areata in both the C3H/HeJ mouse model and human patients. immunoSEQ multiplex PCR using 35 Vbeta forward primers and 13 Jbeta reverse primers was used to amplify TCRbeta CDR3 regions. Patients received tofacitinib for 6 to 18 months and were then followed off drug for 6 months to check for delayed response and recurrence. The RNA source kit depended on sample type: the PAXgene miRNA kit for fixed scalp, the miRNeasy kit for PBMCs, and the RNeasy kit for mouse skin. Clonality in the scalp was compared among normal scalp (n=4), patchy alopecia areata scalp (n=8), and alopecia totalis/universalis scalp (n=8). Patients on tofacitinib were biopsied at baseline and after 4 and 24 weeks of treatment, and several of the patients also had a later scalp biopsy. Scalp tissue and sorted CD4+ and CD8+ peripheral blood T cells from patchy and totalis/universalis alopecia areata patients and from healthy controls were covered by human TCRbeta sequencing. Study-wide conclusions, independent of this receptor: TCR sequences shared between patients were less clear than in mice, possibly partly because of HLA diversity in the patient population. Lesional scalp, especially in alopecia totalis/universalis, showed higher clonality and more expanded CD8+ clones than normal scalp, suggesting antigenic drive. Scalp TCR repertoire analysis is complicated because resident alphabeta T cells in normal human skin are also sequenced, whereas mouse skin is dominated by gammadelta T cells.

Libraries were made using the immunoSEQ multiplex PCR assay. To provide template for TCR sequencing, every sample had RNA extracted and reverse transcribed into cDNA. SuperScript III was used for first-strand cDNA synthesis, primed with a 2:1 mix of oligo-dT and random hexamers. Amplification bias was assessed with a synthetic immune receptor repertoire, and residual bias was removed computationally. As for how the authors treated the data: Raw reads were preprocessed for error removal, and CDR3 was defined according to IMGT conventions as running from the conserved cysteine to phenylalanine. Clonality was calculated as 1 minus Shannon entropy normalized by log2 of the number of productive unique TCRs. Whether each scalp clone was CD4 or CD8 was inferred by checking scalp TCRbeta sequences against the CD4 and CD8 repertoires from sorted blood. TCRdb holds this immuneACCESS table with in-frame rearrangements only. Some clones are missing; in checked studies, unresolved V genes explain under half, and the rest has no known cause. That table furnishes V, J and clone size, whereas the DNA furnished D and trimming. Within this sample are roughly 150,000 clones, with 40% to 65% of them counted one time only. The top ten hold approximately 20% of the sample.

Trimming takes 4 bases from V and 7 bases from J, and the germline ends sit 11 bases apart. Measured from the cysteine to the phenylalanine, the CDR3 is 12 residues long. Solely the CDR3 DNA is kept, with 36 bases framed from the first base. Taken from the germline V gene, the CDR1 and CDR2 loops are SNHLY and FYNNEI. In the paper's terms, the time point label means: baseline before oral tofacitinib. Lesional scalp punch biopsies and peripheral blood were obtained from alopecia areata patients. PBMCs were isolated by density centrifugation and stained for CD3, CD4 and CD8, and CD4+ and CD8+ T cells were sorted on a FACSAria. Concerning this clone itself: The target of this receptor is not known. Base qualities are not at hand, and no much larger clone is one base apart.

Sequencing used CD8+ T cells sorted from blood, obtained at week 0. The TCR sequence derives from a human donor with alopecia areata. This sequence uses TRBV2 and TRBJ2-7, with the D gene not confidently named. The DNA is as follows: TGTGCCAGCAGTGGAGAAAAATATGAGCAGTACTTC. The translation is CASSGEKYEQYF.